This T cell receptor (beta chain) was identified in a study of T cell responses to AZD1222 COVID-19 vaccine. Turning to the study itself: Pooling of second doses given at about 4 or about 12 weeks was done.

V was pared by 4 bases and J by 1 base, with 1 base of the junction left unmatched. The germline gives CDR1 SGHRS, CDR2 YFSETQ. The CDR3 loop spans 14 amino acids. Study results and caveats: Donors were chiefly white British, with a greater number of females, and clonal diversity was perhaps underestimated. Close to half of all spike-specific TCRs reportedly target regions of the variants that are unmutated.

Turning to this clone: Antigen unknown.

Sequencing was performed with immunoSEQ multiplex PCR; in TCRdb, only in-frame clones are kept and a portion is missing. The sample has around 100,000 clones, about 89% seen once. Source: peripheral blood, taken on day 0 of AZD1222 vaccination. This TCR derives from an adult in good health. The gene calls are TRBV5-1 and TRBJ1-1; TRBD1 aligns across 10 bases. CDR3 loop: CASSRDRGNTEAFF. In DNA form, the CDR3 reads TGCGCCAGCAGCCGGGACAGGGGGAACACTGAAGCTTTCTTT. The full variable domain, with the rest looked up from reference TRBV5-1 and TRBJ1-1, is KAGVTQTPRYLIKTRGQQVTLSCSPISGHRSVSWYQQTPGQGLQFLFEYFSETQRNKGNFPGRFSGRQFSNSRSEMNVSTLELGDSALYLCASSRDRGNTEAFFGQGTRLTVV.